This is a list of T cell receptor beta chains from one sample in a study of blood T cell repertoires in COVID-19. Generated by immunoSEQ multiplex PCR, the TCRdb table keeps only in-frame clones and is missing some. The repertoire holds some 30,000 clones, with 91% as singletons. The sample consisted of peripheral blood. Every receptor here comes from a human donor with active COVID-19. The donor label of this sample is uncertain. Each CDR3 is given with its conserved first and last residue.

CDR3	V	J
CASSQLAASTDTQYF	TRBV5-5	TRBJ2-3
CASSLPGQGLTGELFF	TRBV5-8	TRBJ2-2
CASSEAGLFNEKLFF	TRBV2	TRBJ1-4
CASSLKGQGMRADTQYF	TRBV27	TRBJ2-3
CASSRGVGGYTF	TRBV7-2	TRBJ1-2
CASSSTGGFYEQYF	TRBV7-2	TRBJ2-7
CASSQAEGYGYTF	TRBV14	TRBJ1-2
CASSLVGGRSSYEQYF	TRBV7-9	TRBJ2-7
CASSPSSGGFGGETQYF	TRBV13	TRBJ2-5
CASSPQAGFRTEAFF	TRBV18	TRBJ1-1
CASSERTGTYEQYF	TRBV2	TRBJ2-7
CASSKGQSYNEQFF	TRBV21-1	TRBJ2-1
CASRAGVSNEQFF	TRBV12-3/TRBV12-4	TRBJ2-1
CASSFGTGGNSPLHF	TRBV27	TRBJ1-6
CAWSAGQVATNEKLFF	TRBV30	TRBJ1-4
CASSRTRGRYQETQYF	TRBV19	TRBJ2-5
CASSLREGPNEQFF	TRBV5-1	TRBJ2-1
CASSYVQGSGNTEAFF	TRBV6-2/TRBV6-3	TRBJ1-1
CASSFTSAPVHDEQFF	TRBV7-8	TRBJ2-1
CASSFSGSGGANRETQYF	TRBV7-6	TRBJ2-5
CASSPLRTEAFF	TRBV28	TRBJ1-1
CATSMELTGKETQYF	TRBV15	TRBJ2-5
CASSIPGRESNEQFF	TRBV19	TRBJ2-1
CATGGWTGSSYEQYF	TRBV24-1	TRBJ2-7
CASSFRPPLHF	TRBV28	TRBJ1-6
CSVTGGLMNTEAFF	TRBV29-1	TRBJ1-1
CASNTGLTDTQYF	TRBV10-1	TRBJ2-3
CASSHRRSRTANYGYTF	TRBV3-1/TRBV3-2	TRBJ1-2
CASSQTDTQYF	TRBV12-3/TRBV12-4	TRBJ2-3
CASSSPGLAGYGNEQFF	TRBV28	TRBJ2-1
CSASFPHRGLGNEKLFF	TRBV20-1	TRBJ1-4
CASTIAGGPGNEQFF	TRBV27	TRBJ2-1
CASSTGLGHEQFF	TRBV7-3	TRBJ2-1
CASSFGGQPQHF	TRBV12-3/TRBV12-4	TRBJ1-5
CASSQGRGSETQYF	TRBV4-1	TRBJ2-5
CASSLDRGYEQYF	TRBV13	TRBJ2-7
CAILETQYF	TRBV5-1	TRBJ2-5
CASSRLAGWRTGELFF	TRBV19	TRBJ2-2
CASIWTSCGYEQFF	TRBV10-1	TRBJ2-1
CASSLMGLAGGLLYNEQFF	TRBV5-8	TRBJ2-1
CASSFTGGQVMNTEAFF	TRBV28	TRBJ1-1
CASSRTGGSGETQYF	TRBV3-1/TRBV3-2	TRBJ2-5
CASSSGANRNTDTQYF	TRBV7-2	TRBJ2-3
CASSRLGGRTDTQYF	TRBV18	TRBJ2-3
CASSPDRGQTGELFF	TRBV7-3	TRBJ2-2
CASSPPTGWSTEAFF	TRBV18	TRBJ1-1
CASSVEPRYTGELFF	TRBV9	TRBJ2-2
CASSPGQGPYGYTF	TRBV4-2	TRBJ1-2
CASSPALGPRSGNTIYF	TRBV18	TRBJ1-3
CASGTGPSSGTGEQFF	TRBV6-6	TRBJ2-1
CATSRGREGAKEQYF	TRBV15	TRBJ2-7
CASSRDRANEQYF	TRBV4-3	TRBJ2-7
CASSQDWLGGETQYF	TRBV14	TRBJ2-5
CASSLGRGRANTGELFF	TRBV7-8	TRBJ2-2